The clone carrying this T cell receptor (beta chain) has only a few counts. Other DNA sequences in the same sample also yield this CDR3. The data derive from a study of shared clonotypes between healthy human individuals. The CDR3 length is 15 residues. With 0 bases clipped from V and 3 bases from J, the junction kept 2 bases outside the gene matches. Germline V CDR1 and CDR2: SGHTA, FQGNSA. Profiling relied on immunoSEQ multiplex PCR, and the TCRdb table lists in-frame clones only, not all of them. This sample has around 700,000 clones, with around 78% found just once. The gene calls are TRBV7-2 and TRBJ2-1; 7 bases map to TRBD2. The source of this sequence is a woman in her twenties or thirties in good health. Sequencing input: memory CD4+ T cells sorted from blood. Indicated subset: CD45RA-negative fraction. The CDR3, as DNA: TGTGCCAGCAGCTTAGCGTCTAGCGGCTACAATGAGCAGTTCTTC. Its protein product is CASSLASSGYNEQFF.